The present TCR beta chain was sequenced within a study of T cell responses to AZD1222 COVID-19 vaccine. V was clipped by 4 bases and J by 5 bases; unmatched bases: 3. CDR1 is LGHDT, CDR2 YNNKEL, per germline (reference sequence). CDR3 length: 15 amino acids. Profiling relied on immunoSEQ multiplex PCR, and the TCRdb table lists in-frame clones only, not all of them. Of around 99,000 clones listed, about 85% are singletons. The TCR was taken from an adult in good health. The rearrangement joins TRBV3-1 (or the pseudogene TRBV3-2) to TRBJ2-3; TRBD2 matches at 13 bases. This sample comprised peripheral blood, obtained on day 0 of AZD1222 vaccination. In DNA, the CDR3 is TGTGCCAGCAGCCGGACTAGCGGGGGCGAAGATACGCAGTATTTT. Translation: CASSRTSGGEDTQYF.